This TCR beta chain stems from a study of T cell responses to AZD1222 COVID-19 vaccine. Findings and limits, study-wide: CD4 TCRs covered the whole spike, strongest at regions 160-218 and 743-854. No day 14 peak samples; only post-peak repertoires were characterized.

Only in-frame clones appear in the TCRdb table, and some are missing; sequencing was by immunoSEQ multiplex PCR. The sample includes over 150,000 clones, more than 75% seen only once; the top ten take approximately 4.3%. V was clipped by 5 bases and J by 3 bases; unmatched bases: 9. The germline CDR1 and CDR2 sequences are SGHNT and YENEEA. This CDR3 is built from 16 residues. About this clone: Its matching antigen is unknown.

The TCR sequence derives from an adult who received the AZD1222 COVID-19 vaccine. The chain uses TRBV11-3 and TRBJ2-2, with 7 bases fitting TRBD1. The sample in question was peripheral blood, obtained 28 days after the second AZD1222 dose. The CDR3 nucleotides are TGTGCCAGCAGCCGCCGAGAGGGGGCGTACACCGGGGAGCTGTTTTTT. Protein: CASSRREGAYTGELFF.